This T cell receptor beta chain was captured by sequencing in a study of shared T cell receptors in the human thymus. Per the germline V gene, CDR1 is MRHNA and CDR2 is SNTAGT. The CDR3 loop spans 15 amino acids. Trimming took off 3 bases at V and 7 bases at J, with 16 bases between the two ends. Only in-frame clones appear in the TCRdb table, and some are missing; sequencing was by immunoSEQ multiplex PCR. The data contain approximately 760,000 clones, 80% to 90% of them singletons. These data are also associated with another study on human thymus T cells. That source reports: During corrective heart surgery, resections were taken, and the thymus tissue came from them. V and J genes seemed to be used with bias in thymic and blood repertoires. There were highly overlapping thymic repertoires among unrelated individuals, as related research reported.

This receptor was obtained from a girl less than two years old with a congenital heart defect. The chain couples TRBV6-4 to TRBJ2-1, with D possibly being TRBD2 (6 bases). Sequenced input: thymocytes. CDR3 in DNA: TGTGCCAGCAGTGAGCGGGGTCTCCCCTGGAATGAGCAGTTCTTC. This encodes CASSERGLPWNEQFF.